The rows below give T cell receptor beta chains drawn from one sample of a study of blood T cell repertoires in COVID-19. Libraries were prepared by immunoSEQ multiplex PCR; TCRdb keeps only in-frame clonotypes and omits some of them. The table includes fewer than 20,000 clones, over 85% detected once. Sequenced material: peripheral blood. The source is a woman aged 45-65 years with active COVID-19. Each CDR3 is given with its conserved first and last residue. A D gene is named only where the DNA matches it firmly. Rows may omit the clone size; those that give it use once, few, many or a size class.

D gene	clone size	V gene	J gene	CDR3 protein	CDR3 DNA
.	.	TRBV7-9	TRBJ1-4	CASSLGGQVYEKLFF	TGTGCCAGCAGCTTGGGAGGGCAGGTGTATGAAAAACTGTTTTTT
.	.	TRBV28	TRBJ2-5	CASSPGGASEETQYF	TGTGCCAGCAGCCCGGGCGGGGCCTCAGAGGAGACCCAGTACTTC
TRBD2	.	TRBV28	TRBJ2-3	CASSFSHGVWRAGENTDTQYF	TGTGCCAGCAGTTTCTCTCATGGGGTCTGGCGAGCGGGAGAAAACACAGATACGCAGTATTTT
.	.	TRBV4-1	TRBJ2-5	CASSQGGGGPQETQYF	TGCGCCAGCAGCCAAGGAGGTGGCGGGCCACAAGAGACCCAGTACTTC
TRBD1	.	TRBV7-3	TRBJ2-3	CASSFGQGGTDTQYF	TGTGCCAGCAGCTTCGGACAGGGGGGCACAGATACGCAGTATTTT
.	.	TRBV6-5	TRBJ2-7	CATASMTEQYF	TGTGCCACCGCTAGTATGACCGAGCAGTACTTC
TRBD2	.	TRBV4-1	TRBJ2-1	CASSQVSAGVLEQFF	TGCGCCAGCAGCCAAGTTTCTGCGGGAGTACTTGAGCAGTTCTTC
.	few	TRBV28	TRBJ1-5	CASSMDNRNQPQHF	TGTGCCAGCAGTATGGACAATAGGAATCAGCCCCAGCATTTT
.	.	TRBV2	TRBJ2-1	CASSAGNEQFF	TGTGCCAGCAGTGCAGGGAATGAGCAGTTCTTC
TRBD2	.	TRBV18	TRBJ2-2	CASSPPGGRNLGELFF	TGTGCCAGCTCCCCCCCTGGCGGGAGGAACCTCGGGGAGCTGTTTTTT
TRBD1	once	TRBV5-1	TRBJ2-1	CASSPSGTDTNEQFF	TGCGCCAGCAGCCCATCCGGGACAGATACCAATGAGCAGTTCTTC
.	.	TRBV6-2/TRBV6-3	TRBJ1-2	CASTPAGNYGYTF	TGTGCCAGCACCCCGGCGGGGAACTATGGCTACACCTTC
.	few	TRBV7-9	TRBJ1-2	CASSPQGINYGYTF	TGTGCCAGCAGCCCGCAGGGGATTAACTATGGCTACACCTTC
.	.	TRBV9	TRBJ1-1	CASSAVGGNTEAFF	TGTGCCAGCAGCGCCGTAGGGGGAAACACTGAAGCTTTCTTT
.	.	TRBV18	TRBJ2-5	CASSPQLGPEETQYF	TGTGCCAGCTCACCACAGTTGGGCCCCGAAGAGACCCAGTACTTC
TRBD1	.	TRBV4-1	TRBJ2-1	CASSQDMVGTGGNEQFF	TGCGCCAGCAGCCAAGATATGGTCGGGACAGGGGGCAATGAGCAGTTCTTC
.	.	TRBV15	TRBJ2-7	CATSRAGDSYEQYF	TGTGCCACCAGCAGAGCAGGGGACTCCTACGAGCAGTACTTC
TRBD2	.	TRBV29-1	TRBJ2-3	CSVAAVAGVRTDTQYF	TGCAGCGTTGCCGCGGTAGCGGGAGTAAGAACAGATACGCAGTATTTT
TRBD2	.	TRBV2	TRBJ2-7	CASSHNRGGKYF	TGTGCCAGCAGCCACAATCGGGGGGGGAAATACTTC
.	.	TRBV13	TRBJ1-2	CASSFGSLRGYTF	TGTGCCAGCAGCTTCGGGTCACTGAGAGGCTACACCTTC
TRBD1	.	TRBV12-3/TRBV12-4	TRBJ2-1	CASSQTGAEQFF	TGTGCCAGCAGTCAAACAGGGGCTGAGCAGTTCTTC
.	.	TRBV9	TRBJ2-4	CASSVGERDIQYF	TGTGCCAGCAGCGTAGGGGAGAGAGACATTCAGTACTTC
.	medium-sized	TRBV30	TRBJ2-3	CAWSVPGQWTDTQYF	TGTGCCTGGAGTGTACCAGGACAGTGGACAGATACGCAGTATTTT
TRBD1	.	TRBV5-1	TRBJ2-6	CASSVQTGIGANVLTF	TGCGCCAGCAGCGTTCAGACAGGGATTGGGGCCAACGTCCTGACTTTC
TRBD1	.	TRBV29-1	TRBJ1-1	CSVDRGGRTEAFF	TGCAGCGTTGATCGAGGGGGCCGCACTGAAGCTTTCTTT
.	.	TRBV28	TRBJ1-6	CASRGGGSPLHF	TGTGCCAGCAGGGGAGGTGGCTCACCCCTCCACTTT